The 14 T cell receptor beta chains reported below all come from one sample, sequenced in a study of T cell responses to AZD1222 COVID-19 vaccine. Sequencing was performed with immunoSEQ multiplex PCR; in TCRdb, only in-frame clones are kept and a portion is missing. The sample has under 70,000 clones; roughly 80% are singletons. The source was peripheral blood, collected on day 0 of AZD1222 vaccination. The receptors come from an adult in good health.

The CDR3 DNA is TGTGCCAGCAGCTCGGGACAGATGAACACTGAAGCTTTCTTT. Translated: CASSSGQMNTEAFF. The J gene is TRBJ1-1, the V gene TRBV6-5, with 7 bases lining up with TRBD1. Trimming at V came to 6 bases and at J to 0 bases, leaving 4 bases not matched to a gene. The CDR3 is 14 residues long. Germline lookup yields CDR1 MNHEY and CDR2 SVGAGI.

DNA for the CDR3: TGTGCCAGCAGTTTAGGGTATGGCACTGAAGCTTTCTTT. Translated, it gives CASSLGYGTEAFF. V and J are TRBV27 and TRBJ1-1; no reliable D call. The CDR3 length is 13 residues. The V gene lost 2 bases and the J gene lost 4 bases, with 8 bases spanning the gap. CDR1 and CDR2 from the germline V gene are MNHEY and SMNVEV (reference sequence).

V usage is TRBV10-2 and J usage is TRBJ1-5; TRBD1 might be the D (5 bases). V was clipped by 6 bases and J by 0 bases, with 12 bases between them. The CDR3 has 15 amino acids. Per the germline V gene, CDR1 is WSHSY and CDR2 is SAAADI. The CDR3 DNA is TGCGCCAGCAGGGGGGGTTCTATTAGCAATCAGCCCCAGCATTTT. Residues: CASRGGSISNQPQHF.

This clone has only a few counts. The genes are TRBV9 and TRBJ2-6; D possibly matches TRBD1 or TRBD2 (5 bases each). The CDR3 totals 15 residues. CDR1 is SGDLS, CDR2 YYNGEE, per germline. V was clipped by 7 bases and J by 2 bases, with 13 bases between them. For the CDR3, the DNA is TGTGCCAGCGGGACGACCGCCGCTGGGGCCAACGTCCTGACTTTC. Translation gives CASGTTAAGANVLTF.

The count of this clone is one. CDR3 residues: CASGFGQYEQYF. In DNA form, the CDR3 reads TGTGCTAGTGGTTTCGGACAGTACGAGCAGTACTTC. V and J are TRBV12-5 and TRBJ2-7, with a weak D call TRBD1 (6 bases). With 3 bases removed from V and 4 bases from J, the gap between germline ends came to 7 bases. The germline gives CDR1 LGHNT, CDR2 FRNRAP. The CDR3 sequence is 12 residues long.

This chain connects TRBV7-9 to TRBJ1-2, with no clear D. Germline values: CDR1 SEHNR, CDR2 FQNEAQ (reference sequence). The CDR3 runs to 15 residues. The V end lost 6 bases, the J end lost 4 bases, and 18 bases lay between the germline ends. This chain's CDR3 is CASSRAQMLAYGYTF. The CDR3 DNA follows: TGTGCCAGCAGTCGAGCACAGATGCTGGCCTATGGCTACACCTTC. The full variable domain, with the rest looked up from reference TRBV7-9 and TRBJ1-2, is DTGVSQNPRHKITKRGQNVTFRCDPISEHNRLYWYRQTLGQGPEFLTYFQNEAQLEKSRLLSDRFSAERPKGSFSTLEIQRTEQGDSAMYLCASSRAQMLAYGYTFGSGTRLTVV.

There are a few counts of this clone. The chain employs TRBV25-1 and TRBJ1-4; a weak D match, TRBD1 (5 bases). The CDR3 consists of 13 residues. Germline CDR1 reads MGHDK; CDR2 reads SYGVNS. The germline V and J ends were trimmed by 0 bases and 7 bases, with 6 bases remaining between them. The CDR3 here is CASSEYRVEKLFF. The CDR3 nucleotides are TGTGCCAGCAGTGAATACAGGGTTGAAAAACTGTTTTTT. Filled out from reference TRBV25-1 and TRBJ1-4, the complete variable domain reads EADIYQTPRYLVIGTGKKITLECSQTMGHDKMYWYQQDPGMELHLIHYSYGVNSTEKGDLSSESTVSRIRTEHFPLTLESARPSHTSQYLCASSEYRVEKLFFGSGTQLSVL.

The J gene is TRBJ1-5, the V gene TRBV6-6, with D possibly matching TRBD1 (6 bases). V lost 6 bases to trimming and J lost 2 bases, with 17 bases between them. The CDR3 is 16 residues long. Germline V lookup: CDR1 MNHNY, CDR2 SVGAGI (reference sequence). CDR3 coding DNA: TGTGCCAGCAGACGAGGCCCAGGGGTAGGCAATCAGCCCCAGCATTTT. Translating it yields CASRRGPGVGNQPQHF.

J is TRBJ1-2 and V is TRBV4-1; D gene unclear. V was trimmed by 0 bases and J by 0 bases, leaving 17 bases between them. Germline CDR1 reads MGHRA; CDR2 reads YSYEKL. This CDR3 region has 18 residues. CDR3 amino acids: CASSQDSHTQFANYGYTF. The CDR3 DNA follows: TGCGCCAGCAGCCAAGATAGTCACACCCAGTTTGCTAACTATGGCTACACCTTC.

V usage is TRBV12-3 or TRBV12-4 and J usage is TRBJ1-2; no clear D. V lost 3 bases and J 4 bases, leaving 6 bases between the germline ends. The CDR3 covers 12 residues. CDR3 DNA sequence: TGTGCCAGCAGTTTGACGGTCTATGGCTACACCTTC. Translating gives CASSLTVYGYTF.

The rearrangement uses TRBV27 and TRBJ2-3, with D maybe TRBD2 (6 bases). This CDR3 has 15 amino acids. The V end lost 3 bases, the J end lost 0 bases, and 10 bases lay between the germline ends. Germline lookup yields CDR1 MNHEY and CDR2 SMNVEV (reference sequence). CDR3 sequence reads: CASSLRAGSTDTQYF. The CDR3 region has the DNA TGTGCCAGCAGTTTGCGGGCGGGAAGCACAGATACGCAGTATTTT.

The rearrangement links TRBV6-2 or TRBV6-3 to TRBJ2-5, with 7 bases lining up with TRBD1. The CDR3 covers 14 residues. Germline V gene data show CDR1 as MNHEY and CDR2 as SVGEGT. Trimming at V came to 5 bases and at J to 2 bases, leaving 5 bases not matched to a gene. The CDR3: CASSPGQRQETQYF. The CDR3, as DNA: TGTGCCAGCAGTCCGGGACAGAGACAAGAGACCCAGTACTTC.

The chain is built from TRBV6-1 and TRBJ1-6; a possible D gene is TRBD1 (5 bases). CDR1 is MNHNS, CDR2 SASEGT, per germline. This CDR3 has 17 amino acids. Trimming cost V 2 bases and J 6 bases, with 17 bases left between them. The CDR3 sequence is CASSEYNLGPINSPLHF. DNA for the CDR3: TGTGCCAGCAGTGAATATAATTTGGGACCAATTAATTCACCCCTCCACTTT.

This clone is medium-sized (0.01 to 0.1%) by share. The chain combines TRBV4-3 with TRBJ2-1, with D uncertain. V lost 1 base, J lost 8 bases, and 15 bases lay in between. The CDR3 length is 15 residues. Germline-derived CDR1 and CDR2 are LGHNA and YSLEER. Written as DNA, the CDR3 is TGCGCCAGCAGCCAAGGATTAGTAGATAGGTATGAGCAGTTCTTC. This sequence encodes CASSQGLVDRYEQFF.